These 5 T cell receptor beta chains share one sample of origin, sequenced in a study of T cell responses to AZD1222 COVID-19 vaccine. Clones were read by immunoSEQ multiplex PCR, and TCRdb kept only the in-frame ones, dropping some. Of about 160,000 clones listed, roughly 94% were seen once; the top ten hold 1% to 1.4%. Sequenced here: peripheral blood, sampled 28 days after the second AZD1222 dose. Every receptor here comes from an adult who received the AZD1222 COVID-19 vaccine.

The genes are TRBV10-1 and TRBJ1-1; D is possibly TRBD1 (6 bases). This CDR3 comprises 15 residues. Trimming removed 3 bases at V and 1 base at J, with 12 bases between. The germline CDR1 and CDR2 sequences are WNHNN and SYGVQD (reference sequence). The CDR3 loop reads CASSDPRGSNTEAFF. The CDR3 DNA reads TGCGCCAGCAGTGACCCCAGGGGCTCGAACACTGAAGCTTTCTTT.

The J gene is TRBJ2-7, the V gene TRBV27; TRBD1 or TRBD2 may be the D gene (6 bases each). Germline lookup yields CDR1 MNHEY and CDR2 SMNVEV (reference sequence). There are 14 residues in the CDR3. The V end lost 5 bases, the J end lost 4 bases, and 15 bases lay between the germline ends. The CDR3 sequence: CASSPGQGGYEQYF. CDR3 DNA: TGTGCCAGCAGTCCCGGACAAGGGGGGTACGAGCAGTACTTC.

The chain joins TRBV7-9 to TRBJ1-1; unclear D gene. The CDR3 loop spans 15 amino acids. V was trimmed by 4 bases and J by 7 bases, leaving 19 bases between them. Germline-derived CDR1 and CDR2 are SEHNR and FQNEAQ (reference sequence). The CDR3 is CASSSAFNGAGEAFF. Here the CDR3 DNA reads TGTGCCAGCAGCTCCGCCTTCAATGGAGCGGGTGAAGCTTTCTTT.

This rearrangement joins TRBV28 to TRBJ1-1; TRBD1 might be the D (6 bases). There are 16 residues in the CDR3. Germline-derived CDR1 and CDR2 are MDHEN and SYDVKM. Trimming left V 7 bases short and J 2 bases short, with 20 bases between. The CDR3: CASIWRAWGLNTEAFF. The CDR3 DNA reads as TGTGCCAGCATTTGGAGAGCCTGGGGGCTTAACACTGAAGCTTTCTTT.

The rearrangement joins TRBV15 to TRBJ2-3; 10 nucleotides line up with TRBD1. Per the germline V gene, CDR1 is LNHNV and CDR2 is YYDKDF (reference sequence). The CDR3 has 15 residues. J was trimmed by 0 bases and V by 6 bases; bases with no gene match: 3. In DNA form, the CDR3 reads TGTGCCACCAGGCAGGGACAGGGGAGCACAGATACGCAGTATTTT. Translating gives CATRQGQGSTDTQYF.